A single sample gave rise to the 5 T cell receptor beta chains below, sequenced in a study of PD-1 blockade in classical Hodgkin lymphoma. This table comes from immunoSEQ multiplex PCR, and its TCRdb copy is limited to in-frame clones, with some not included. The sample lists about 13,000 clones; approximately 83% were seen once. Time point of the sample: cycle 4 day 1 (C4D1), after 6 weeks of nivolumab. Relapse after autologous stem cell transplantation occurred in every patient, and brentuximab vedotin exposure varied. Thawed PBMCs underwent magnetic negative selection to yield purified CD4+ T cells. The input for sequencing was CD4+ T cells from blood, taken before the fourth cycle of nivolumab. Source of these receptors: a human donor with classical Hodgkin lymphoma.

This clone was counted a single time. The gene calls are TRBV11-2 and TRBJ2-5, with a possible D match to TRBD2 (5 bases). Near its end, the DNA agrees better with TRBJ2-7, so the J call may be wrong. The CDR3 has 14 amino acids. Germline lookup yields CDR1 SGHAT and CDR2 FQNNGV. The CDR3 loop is CASSPRKGSYEQYF. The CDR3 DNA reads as TGTGCCAGCAGCCCCCGTAAAGGGAGCTACGAGCAGTACTTC.

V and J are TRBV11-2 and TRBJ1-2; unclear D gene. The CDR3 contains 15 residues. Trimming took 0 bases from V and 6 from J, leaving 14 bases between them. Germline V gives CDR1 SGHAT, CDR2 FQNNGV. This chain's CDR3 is CASSLERVTANGYTF. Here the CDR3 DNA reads TGTGCCAGCAGCTTAGAGCGAGTCACCGCGAATGGCTACACCTTC.

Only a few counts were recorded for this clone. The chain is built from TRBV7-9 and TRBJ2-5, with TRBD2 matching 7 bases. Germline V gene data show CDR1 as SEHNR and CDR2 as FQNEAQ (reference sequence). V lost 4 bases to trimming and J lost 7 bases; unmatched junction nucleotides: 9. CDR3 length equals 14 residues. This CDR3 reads CASSWSAGVGTQYF. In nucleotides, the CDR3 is TGTGCCAGCAGCTGGTCGGCGGGAGTTGGGACCCAGTACTTC.

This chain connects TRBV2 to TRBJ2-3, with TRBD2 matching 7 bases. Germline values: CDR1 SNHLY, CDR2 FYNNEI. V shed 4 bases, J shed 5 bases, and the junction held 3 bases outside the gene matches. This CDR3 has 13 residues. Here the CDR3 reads CASSGGGGDTQYF. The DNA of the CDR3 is TGTGCCAGCAGTGGGGGGGGAGGAGATACGCAGTATTTT.

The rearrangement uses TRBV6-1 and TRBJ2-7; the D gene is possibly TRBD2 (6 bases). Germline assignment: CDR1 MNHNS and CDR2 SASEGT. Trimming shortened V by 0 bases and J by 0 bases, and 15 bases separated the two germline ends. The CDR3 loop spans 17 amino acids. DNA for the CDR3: TGTGCCAGCAGTGAAGCGCTTTGGGGGAGGAACTCCTACGAGCAGTACTTC. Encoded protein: CASSEALWGRNSYEQYF.